The 18 T cell receptor beta chains below come from one sample, sequenced in a study of regulatory T cells in long-lasting Graves disease. According to the study, TCR beta libraries were built with iRepertoire HTBI primers and CDR3-region Arm-PCR. Each CDR3 protein is one row after TCRdb ran MiXCR on the multiplex PCR reads. The table lists roughly 400,000 distinct CDR3 sequences, around 20% of them singletons. Time point defined: persistent/refractory GD, antithyroid drugs over 5 years with positive TRAb. Scientists built the TCR library using RNA that was extracted from PBMCs. The sample consisted of peripheral blood mononuclear cells (PBMCs), taken when the disease was refractory, from a patient treated with antithyroid drugs. All receptors come from a female donor with Graves disease.

This chain uses TRBV9 with TRBJ1-2; 10 bases map to TRBD1. CDR1 and CDR2 from the germline V gene are SGDLS and YYNGEE. After removal of 3 bases from V and 8 bases from J, the junction contained 10 bases not matched to a gene. There are 15 residues in the CDR3. CDR3 loop: CASSERGTGVEGYTF. CDR3 DNA sequence: TGTGCCAGCAGCGAGAGGGGGACAGGGGTGGAGGGCTACACCTTC.

At least ten counts were recorded for this clonotype. This rearrangement joins TRBV11-3 to TRBJ1-3; D is unresolved. The germline V gene has CDR1 SGHNT and CDR2 YENEEA. The CDR3 is made up of 15 amino acids. Trimming took off 5 bases at V and 3 bases at J, with 14 bases between the two ends. The CDR3 sequence is CASSLDPLGGNTIYF. CDR3 DNA: TGTGCCAGCAGCCTCGACCCTCTGGGTGGAAACACCATATATTTT.

J is TRBJ1-1 and V is TRBV30; D call uncertain. Trimming took 1 base from V and 3 from J, leaving 9 bases between them. CDR1 and CDR2 from the germline V gene are GTSNPN and SVGIG (reference sequence). This CDR3 has 13 residues. CDR3: CAWSGELDTEAFF. Here the CDR3 DNA reads TGTGCCTGGAGTGGCGAATTGGACACTGAAGCTTTCTTT.

This clonotype was seen repeatedly, ten times or more. J is TRBJ1-4 and V is TRBV28; 8 positions match TRBD1. Germline V gene data show CDR1 as MDHEN and CDR2 as SYDVKM. V trimming: 6 bases; J trimming: 8 bases; junction bases outside the gene matches: 5. The CDR3 has 13 residues. The CDR3, as DNA: TGTGCCAGCAGAGCAACAGGGGGGGAAAAACTGTTTTTT. Protein sequence: CASRATGGEKLFF.

This clonotype appeared a few times. V is TRBV18 and J is TRBJ2-1; 13 bases agree with TRBD2. Germline CDR1 KGHSH, CDR2 LQKENI. The length of the CDR3 is 17 residues. The V and J ends lost 3 bases and 8 bases, in that order; junction bases with no gene match: 10. The DNA for the CDR3 is TGTGCCAGCTCACCTCGGACTAGCGGGAGTCCAAGGGATGAGCAGTTCTTC. It is translated as CASSPRTSGSPRDEQFF. Supplemented by reference TRBV18 and TRBJ2-1, the full variable domain reads NAGVMQNPRHLVRRRGQEARLRCSPMKGHSHVYWYRQLPEEGLKFMVYLQKENIIDESGMPKERFSAEFPKEGPSILRIQQVVRGDSAAYFCASSPRTSGSPRDEQFFGPGTRLTVL.

This clonotype was seen repeatedly, ten times or more. The chain joins TRBV20-1 to TRBJ2-6, with D unclear. Trimming stripped 0 bases from V and 1 base from J, with 10 bases between. This CDR3 has 16 amino acids. CDR1 and CDR2 from the germline V gene are DFQATT and SNEGSKA (reference sequence). The DNA of the CDR3 is TGCAGTGCTAGAGATCAGTCGATATCTGGGGCCAACGTCCTGACTTTC. Its protein is CSARDQSISGANVLTF.

This clonotype was observed many times. The chain links TRBV11-2 to TRBJ2-5; 8 bases match TRBD1. Per germline, CDR1 SGHAT and CDR2 FQNNGV. This CDR3 spans 15 amino acids. V shed 5 bases, J shed 5 bases, and the junction held 10 bases outside the gene matches. The CDR3 DNA reads as TGTGCCAGCAGCATCCTACAGGGGGGTTGGGAGACCCAGTACTTC. Protein: CASSILQGGWETQYF.

This clonotype appeared many times. The V and J genes are TRBV6-2 or TRBV6-3 and TRBJ1-2, with D perhaps TRBD1 (5 bases). Germline-derived CDR1 and CDR2 are MNHEY and SVGEGT. Trimming shortened V by 7 bases and J by 0 bases, and 15 bases separated the two germline ends. The CDR3 has 15 amino acids. The CDR3 sequence: CASTRRGEANYGYTF. Here the CDR3 DNA reads TGTGCCAGCACCAGACGGGGGGAAGCTAACTATGGCTACACCTTC.

This clonotype was counted many times. The chain couples TRBV28 to TRBJ1-1; D not resolved. Trimming cost V 7 bases and J 0 bases, with 21 bases left between them. The CDR3 is made up of 17 amino acids. Germline V gene data show CDR1 as MDHEN and CDR2 as SYDVKM. DNA for the CDR3: TGTGCCAGCACCGACCCTTTGAGGAGCCACCTGAACACTGAAGCTTTCTTT. It codes for CASTDPLRSHLNTEAFF.

This clonotype was seen only a few times. The rearrangement links TRBV20-1 to TRBJ1-2; D is unclear. Looked up from germline, CDR1 is DFQATT and CDR2 is SNEGSKA (reference sequence). CDR3 length: 12 amino acids. V lost 3 bases and J 2 bases, leaving 7 bases between the germline ends. The CDR3 loop is CSASLGNYGYTF. DNA for the CDR3: TGCAGTGCTAGTCTAGGGAACTATGGCTACACCTTC.

The chain joins TRBV7-9 to TRBJ2-5, with TRBD1 as a possible D gene (5 bases). The V end lost 5 bases, the J end lost 1 base, and 14 bases lay between the germline ends. The germline CDR1 and CDR2 sequences are SEHNR and FQNEAQ (reference sequence). This CDR3 comprises 15 residues. As DNA, the CDR3 is TGTGCCAGCAGCACCAGGACAACAGGCCAAGAGACCCAGTACTTC. This translates into CASSTRTTGQETQYF.

Note on this clonotype: This sequence may be a read error, since a much larger clone differs from it by one base. The rearrangement joins TRBV7-2 to TRBJ2-7, with 13 nucleotides matching TRBD2. CDR3 length: 16 amino acids. Germline V gene lookup returns CDR1 SGHTA and CDR2 FQGNSA. The CDR3 here is CAGSLTSGREAYEQYF. CDR3 in DNA: TGTGCCGGCAGCCTAACTAGCGGGAGGGAAGCCTACGAGCAGTACTTC.

Ten or more counts support this clonotype. This chain uses TRBV6-5 with TRBJ2-7; D ambiguous. With 2 bases removed from V and 0 bases from J, the gap between germline ends came to 14 bases. This CDR3 contains 16 residues. Germline CDR1 MNHEY, CDR2 SVGAGI. In DNA, the CDR3 is TGTGCCAGCAGTTACAAACCCTGGCCGTTCTCCTACGAGCAGTACTTC. Translation: CASSYKPWPFSYEQYF.

This rearrangement joins TRBV3-1 to TRBJ2-4; 14 bases align to TRBD2. The end of the DNA aligns better with TRBJ2-3, so the J call may be wrong. Germline CDR1 reads LGHDT; CDR2 reads YNNKEL (reference sequence). The CDR3 has 14 residues. This chain's CDR3 is CASSRRLAGGPQYF. CDR3 nucleotide sequence: TGTGCCAGCAGCCGACGACTAGCGGGAGGGCCTCAGTATTTT.

This clonotype was picked up a small number of times. The chain uses TRBV10-3 and TRBJ2-6, with D unclear. The CDR3 is 15 residues long. Germline CDR1 ENHRY, CDR2 SYGVKD. The V end was cut by 9 bases, the J end by 0 bases, with 12 bases between. The CDR3 sequence is CAISARTSGANVLTF. CDR3 sequence (DNA): TGTGCCATTTCAGCCAGAACCTCTGGGGCCAACGTCCTGACTTTC.

This clonotype was seen many times. The V call is TRBV11-2, the J call TRBJ2-7; TRBD2 is a possible D gene (6 bases). Trimming took off 1 base at V and 4 bases at J, with 14 bases between the two ends. Per germline, CDR1 SGHAT and CDR2 FQNNGV. CDR3 length: 15 amino acids. The CDR3 DNA sequence: TGTGCCAGCAGCTTAGCTTCGGGCGGGGTATACGAGCAGTACTTC. Translating gives CASSLASGGVYEQYF.

A note on this clonotype: A much larger clone sits a single nucleotide away, making a read error possible. This chain uses TRBV7-2 with TRBJ2-7; 7 nucleotides agree with TRBD1. This CDR3 is built from 14 residues. Germline-derived CDR1 and CDR2 are SGHTA and FQGNSA. Here the CDR3 DNA reads TGTGCCAGCAGCTTAAGGGGGCGCTTATACGGGCAGTACTTC. This encodes CASSLRGRLYGQYF.

This clonotype showed up just a few times. J is TRBJ2-7 and V is TRBV4-1; 11 nucleotides match TRBD2. V dropped 6 bases and J dropped 7; count of bases not matched to a gene: 11. The CDR3 covers 15 residues. Germline assignment: CDR1 MGHRA and CDR2 YSYEKL. The CDR3 DNA is TGCGCCAGCAGTGGCTTCCTAGCGGGAGGTGGAGAGCAGTACTTC. It translates to CASSGFLAGGGEQYF.